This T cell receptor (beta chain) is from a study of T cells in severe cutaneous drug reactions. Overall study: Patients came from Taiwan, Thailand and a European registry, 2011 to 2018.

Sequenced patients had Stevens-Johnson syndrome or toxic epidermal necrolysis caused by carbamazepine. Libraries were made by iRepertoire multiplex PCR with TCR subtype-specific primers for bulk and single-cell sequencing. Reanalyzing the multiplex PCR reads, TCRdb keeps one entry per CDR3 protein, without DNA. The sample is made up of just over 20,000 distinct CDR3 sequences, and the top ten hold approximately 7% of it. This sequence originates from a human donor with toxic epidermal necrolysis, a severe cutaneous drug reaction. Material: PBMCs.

CDR3 protein: CASSVDPDYDSNEQFF. The chain recombines TRBV9 with TRBJ2-1; TCRdb gives TRBD2 as the D gene, but with no DNA this cannot be confirmed. CDR3 length: 16 amino acids. Germline V gene data show CDR1 as SGDLS and CDR2 as YYNGEE.